This T cell receptor (beta chain) was sequenced during a study of shared clonotypes between healthy human individuals. Every subset had its genomic DNA shared out evenly among several immunoSEQ plates. Sequencing was performed with immunoSEQ multiplex PCR; in TCRdb, only in-frame clones are kept and a portion is missing. In the table there are some 2,500,000 clones, roughly 92% of which are singletons. Germline CDR1 and CDR2: KGHSH and LQKENI. V dropped 4 bases and J dropped 1 base, with 13 bases sitting between them. The CDR3 runs to 15 residues. This chain links TRBV18 with TRBJ1-1; a possible D gene is TRBD1 (5 bases). Sequenced sample: naive CD4+ T cells from PBMCs. Regarding subset: CD45RA+ positively selected. This receptor was obtained from a man in his late teens or twenties in good health. Some clones in this sample may be carry-over from other donors' samples. For the CDR3, the DNA is TGTGCCAGCTCACAGGCAGCCGGGGGGAACACTGAAGCTTTCTTT. Encoded protein: CASSQAAGGNTEAFF.